These 21 T cell receptor beta chains were sequenced from one sample in a study of shared clonotypes between healthy human individuals. Profiling relied on immunoSEQ multiplex PCR, and the TCRdb table lists in-frame clones only, not all of them. The sample yields over 1.4 million clones, about 96% seen once. The sample comprised naive CD4+ T cells sorted from blood. Subset: CD45RA+ positively selected. The receptors originated from a man aged 30 to 45 in good health.

This clone came up a few times. DNA for the CDR3: TGCAGCACCCTCGGCACTGAAGCTTTCTTT. This gives the protein CSTLGTEAFF. The chain has TRBV29-1 and TRBJ1-1, with D unclear. Trimming left V 8 bases short and J 4 bases short, with 8 bases between. Germline V gene sequence: CDR1 SQVTM, CDR2 ANQGSEA. This CDR3 region has 10 residues.

The chain recombines TRBV7-9 with TRBJ2-7; 9 bases are shared with TRBD2. The J segment lost 4 bases and the V segment lost 1 base, leaving 5 bases of the junction unmatched. Germline CDR1 and CDR2: SEHNR and FQNEAQ (reference sequence). The CDR3 contains 15 residues. The CDR3 region has the DNA TGTGCCAGCAGCTTAGTGCCTAGCGGGGATTACGAGCAGTACTTC. Its protein is CASSLVPSGDYEQYF.

The genes are TRBV5-1 and TRBJ2-7; 9 bases fit TRBD2. This CDR3 region has 16 residues. Germline V CDR1 and CDR2: SGHRS, YFSETQ. J lost 4 bases, V lost 6 bases, and 14 bases had no gene match. CDR3: CASTLFSGSLGYEQYF. The CDR3 coding sequence is TGCGCCAGCACCCTCTTTAGCGGGAGTTTGGGTTACGAGCAGTACTTC.

This chain joins TRBV10-3 and TRBJ2-7; 9 positions match TRBD1. The CDR3 totals 13 residues. With 4 bases clipped from V and 9 bases from J, the junction kept 7 bases outside the gene matches. Germline CDR1 reads ENHRY; CDR2 reads SYGVKD. The CDR3 is CAISAQDRGGQYF. The CDR3 DNA is TGTGCCATCAGTGCCCAGGACAGGGGTGGGCAGTACTTC.

This chain uses TRBV10-3 with TRBJ1-1, with 7 nucleotides matching TRBD1. The V gene's germline CDR1 is ENHRY and CDR2 SYGVKD. The CDR3 sequence is 11 residues long. J lost 8 bases, V lost 10 bases, and 7 bases had no gene match. As DNA, the CDR3 is TGTGCCACGTCGATGGACAGGGAAGCTTTCTTT. As protein: CATSMDREAFF.

V usage is TRBV19 and J usage is TRBJ2-3; 7 bases line up with TRBD2. CDR3 length: 14 residues. The trim removed 7 bases at V and 4 bases at J, leaving 8 bases unmatched. Looked up from germline, CDR1 is LNHDA and CDR2 is SQIVND (reference sequence). The CDR3 DNA sequence: TGTGCCAGTACTTACGCGGGAGCCCCAGATACGCAGTATTTT. It codes for CASTYAGAPDTQYF.

This clone was found once. The chain has TRBV11-3 and TRBJ2-1; TRBD1 agrees at 12 bases. The ends lost 4 bases at V and 7 bases at J; junction bases unmatched: 5. The CDR3 is 15 amino acids. In germline, CDR1 is SGHNT, CDR2 YENEEA. Here the CDR3 reads CASSSGTGGGNEQFF. DNA for the CDR3: TGTGCCAGCAGCTCTGGGACAGGGGGCGGAAATGAGCAGTTCTTC.

V gene TRBV2 combines with J gene TRBJ1-3, with D possibly TRBD1 on 5 matching bases. CDR1 and CDR2 (germline): SNHLY, FYNNEI. Trimming cost V 4 bases and J 3 bases, with 10 bases left between them. The CDR3 is 14 amino acids. CDR3 in DNA: TGTGCCAGCAGTGGGGAGGGGAATGGAAACACCATATATTTT. Encoded protein: CASSGEGNGNTIYF.

The V gene is TRBV19, the J gene TRBJ1-4; tentative D call: TRBD1 (5 bases). This CDR3 comprises 15 residues. Germline assignment: CDR1 LNHDA and CDR2 SQIVND (reference sequence). Trimming removed 1 base at V and 8 bases at J, with 14 bases between. The CDR3 sequence is CASSIARGAQEKLFF. CDR3 DNA: TGTGCCAGTAGTATAGCAAGGGGCGCACAGGAAAAACTGTTTTTT.

There are a few counts of this clone. V gene TRBV6-5 combines with J gene TRBJ2-7; a weak D match, TRBD2 (6 bases). The germline gives CDR1 MNHEY, CDR2 SVGAGI. The CDR3 totals 12 residues. The V gene lost 0 bases and the J gene lost 7 bases, with 7 bases spanning the gap. The CDR3 loop reads CASSYSRGEQYF. The CDR3 DNA reads TGTGCCAGCAGTTACTCCCGGGGGGAGCAGTACTTC.

The rearrangement links TRBV4-1 to TRBJ1-5; 7 nucleotides align to TRBD1. The CDR3 is made up of 16 amino acids. Germline lookup yields CDR1 MGHRA and CDR2 YSYEKL. V was pared by 7 bases and J by 3 bases, with 12 bases of the junction left unmatched. The CDR3 bases are TGCGCCAGCACTGAGTCCGGACAGGCCCTCAATCAGCCCCAGCATTTT. Amino acids: CASTESGQALNQPQHF.

This chain uses TRBV5-4 with TRBJ2-1; D is unresolved. This CDR3 has 12 amino acids. Germline V gene data show CDR1 as SGHNT and CDR2 as YYREEE (reference sequence). The germline V and J ends were trimmed by 9 bases and 11 bases, with 18 bases remaining between them. The CDR3 is CAMRLDTTQQFF. Here the CDR3 DNA reads TGTGCCATGCGACTTGATACGACTCAGCAGTTCTTC.

In the case of this clone: A junction boundary mismatches the germline segment, possibly from a read error. The chain is built from TRBV5-1 and TRBJ1-3, with unresolved D. This CDR3 has 11 residues. In germline, CDR1 is SGHRS, CDR2 YFSETQ. The CDR3 region has the DNA TGCGCCAGCAGCTTGGAGGAACCCGCCCGCTTT. The encoded protein is CASSLEEPARF.

The chain recombines TRBV19 with TRBJ1-1, with a tentative D call TRBD1 (6 bases). The CDR3 is 14 residues long. Germline assignment: CDR1 LNHDA and CDR2 SQIVND (reference sequence). V was trimmed by 6 bases and J by 6 bases, leaving 17 bases between them. Here the CDR3 DNA reads TGTGCCAGTAGGCACAAAACAGGGAGAGCTGAAGCTTTCTTT. Translated, it gives CASRHKTGRAEAFF. The complete variable domain, with remaining parts taken from reference TRBV19 and TRBJ1-1, reads DGGITQSPKYLFRKEGQNVTLSCEQNLNHDAMYWYRQDPGQGLRLIYYSQIVNDFQKGDIAEGYSVSREKKESFPLTVTSAQKNPTAFYLCASRHKTGRAEAFFGQGTRLTVV.

The gene calls are TRBV7-2 and TRBJ2-7, with D possibly TRBD2 on 5 matching bases. The CDR3 sequence is 15 residues long. CDR1 is SGHTA and CDR2 is FQGNSA in the germline V gene. The germline V and J ends were trimmed by 6 bases and 4 bases, with 19 bases remaining between them. This CDR3 is CASSPAPTSLYEQYF. The CDR3 DNA follows: TGTGCCAGCAGTCCCGCCCCTACTAGTTTGTACGAGCAGTACTTC.

The chain couples TRBV18 to TRBJ2-7, with 7 bases identical to TRBD2. Losses at the gene ends were 4 bases for V and 1 base for J; bases not matched to a gene: 10. CDR3 size: 16 residues. Germline CDR1 is KGHSH and CDR2 is LQKENI. The CDR3 coding sequence is TGTGCCAGCTCACGCAGTGTGGGGACTAAATCCTACGAGCAGTACTTC. This translates into CASSRSVGTKSYEQYF.

The chain's CDR3 is CASSISRKETQYF. CDR3 in DNA: TGTGCCAGTAGTATAAGCCGGAAGGAGACCCAGTACTTC. V and J are TRBV19 and TRBJ2-5; D uncertain. In germline, CDR1 is LNHDA, CDR2 SQIVND (reference sequence). Trimming left V 2 bases short and J 5 bases short, with 9 bases between. The CDR3 consists of 13 residues. The whole variable domain, filled in from reference TRBV19 and TRBJ2-5, reads DGGITQSPKYLFRKEGQNVTLSCEQNLNHDAMYWYRQDPGQGLRLIYYSQIVNDFQKGDIAEGYSVSREKKESFPLTVTSAQKNPTAFYLCASSISRKETQYFGPGTRLLVL.

V gene TRBV19 combines with J gene TRBJ2-7; D may be TRBD1 (5 bases). The CDR3 covers 17 residues. Trimming took 1 base from V and 2 from J, leaving 18 bases between them. CDR1 is LNHDA and CDR2 is SQIVND in the germline V gene (reference sequence). CDR3 residues: CASSIVGPLSETYEQYF. The CDR3 region has the DNA TGTGCCAGTAGTATAGTGGGGCCTCTTTCTGAGACCTACGAGCAGTACTTC.

The gene calls are TRBV5-6 and TRBJ2-7; D gene unclear. The germline CDR1 and CDR2 sequences are SGHDT and YYEEEE. The CDR3 is made up of 12 amino acids. V was cut by 5 bases and J by 2 bases, with 8 bases left in between. CDR3 DNA: TGTGCCAGCAGAAGGACCCCCTACGAGCAGTACTTC. This codes for CASRRTPYEQYF.

The J gene is TRBJ2-7, the V gene TRBV2, with D unresolved. Germline CDR1 SNHLY, CDR2 FYNNEI. The CDR3 is 14 amino acids. V was shortened by 3 bases and J by 3 bases, with 12 bases between the two germline ends. The CDR3 region is CASSDSGPGYEQYF. The DNA of the CDR3 is TGTGCCAGCAGTGATTCGGGTCCGGGCTACGAGCAGTACTTC.

The rearrangement joins TRBV29-1 to TRBJ2-3; 15 bases match TRBD2. There are 17 residues in the CDR3. CDR1 and CDR2 (germline): SQVTM, ANQGSEA. V lost 3 bases to trimming and J lost 5 bases; unmatched junction nucleotides: 9. The CDR3 sequence is CSVEGLAGGGVVDTQYF. CDR3 in DNA: TGCAGCGTTGAGGGACTAGCGGGAGGAGGGGTTGTAGATACGCAGTATTTT.